These T cell receptor beta chains were read from a single sample in a study of blood T cell repertoires in COVID-19. Produced via immunoSEQ multiplex PCR; TCRdb's table is partial and in-frame only. This repertoire shows around 190,000 clones, around 83% found once; its top ten account for about 13%. Sequenced material: peripheral blood. The receptors come from a human donor in a cohort sampled during active COVID-19. CDR3s include the opening cysteine and the closing phenylalanine or tryptophan. The order of the fields is D gene, V gene, J gene, clone size, CDR3 protein, CDR3 DNA. D genes are given only for firm matches. Expanded clones are given a class, and other clones once, few, many or no size at all.

D: NA
V: TRBV19
J: TRBJ1-6
size: few
CDR3: CASSSQTGRNSPLHF
DNA: TGTGCCAGTAGCTCTCAGACAGGTCGTAATTCACCCCTCCACTTT

D: TRBD1
V: TRBV7-9
J: TRBJ1-2
size: few
CDR3: CASSLVGGYGYTF
DNA: TGTGCCAGCAGCTTAGTAGGGGGCTACGGCTACACCTTC

D: TRBD2
V: TRBV7-9
J: TRBJ2-1
size: once
CDR3: CASSYRLAGYNEQFF
DNA: TGTGCCAGCAGCTACCGACTAGCGGGTTACAATGAGCAGTTCTTC

D: NA
V: TRBV9
J: TRBJ2-1
size: few
CDR3: CASSVATQGDEQFF
DNA: TGTGCCAGCAGCGTAGCTACTCAAGGGGATGAGCAGTTCTTC

D: NA
V: TRBV18
J: TRBJ1-5
size: NA
CDR3: CASSPLEGNQPQHF
DNA: TGTGCCAGCTCTCCGTTAGAGGGCAATCAGCCCCAGCATTTT

D: TRBD1
V: TRBV30
J: TRBJ2-1
size: NA
CDR3: CAWSFQTGFNEQFF
DNA: TGTGCCTGGAGTTTTCAGACAGGGTTCAATGAGCAGTTCTTC

D: TRBD1
V: TRBV5-1
J: TRBJ1-5
size: many
CDR3: CASSPGDSPSNQPQHF
DNA: TGCGCCAGCAGCCCGGGGGACAGTCCAAGCAATCAGCCCCAGCATTTT

D: NA
V: TRBV6-1
J: TRBJ1-1
size: once
CDR3: CASREGPVNTEAFF
DNA: TGTGCCAGCAGGGAGGGACCCGTGAACACTGAAGCTTTCTTT

D: NA
V: TRBV11-1
J: TRBJ2-4
size: NA
CDR3: CASSRGTPRAQNIQYF
DNA: TGTGCCAGCAGCCGCGGGACTCCCCGAGCTCAAAACATTCAGTACTTC

D: NA
V: TRBV30
J: TRBJ1-1
size: few
CDR3: CAWRGRGGSMNTEAFF
DNA: TGTGCCTGGAGGGGGAGGGGAGGAAGCATGAACACTGAAGCTTTCTTT

D: NA
V: TRBV5-5
J: TRBJ2-7
size: few
CDR3: CASSSTGILPTEQYF
DNA: TGTGCCAGCAGCTCGACAGGAATCCTACCTACTGAGCAGTACTTC

D: NA
V: TRBV7-2
J: TRBJ1-1
size: few
CDR3: CASSFILRAWNTEAFF
DNA: TGTGCCAGCAGCTTTATTTTGAGGGCCTGGAACACTGAAGCTTTCTTT

D: TRBD2
V: TRBV28
J: TRBJ2-7
size: NA
CDR3: CASRGPSGNYEQYF
DNA: TGTGCCAGCAGAGGACCTAGCGGGAACTACGAGCAGTACTTC

D: NA
V: TRBV18
J: TRBJ2-7
size: NA
CDR3: CASSPARGSYEQYF
DNA: TGTGCCAGCTCACCGGCACGAGGTTCCTACGAGCAGTACTTC

D: NA
V: TRBV11-1
J: TRBJ2-7
size: NA
CDR3: CASRSGSQGEQYF
DNA: TGTGCCAGCAGATCCGGGTCCCAAGGCGAGCAGTACTTC

D: TRBD1
V: TRBV28
J: TRBJ1-2
size: medium-sized
CDR3: CASSLSTGGSYGYTF
DNA: TGTGCCAGCAGTTTATCCACAGGGGGCAGCTATGGCTACACCTTC

D: TRBD1
V: TRBV29-1
J: TRBJ2-7
size: NA
CDR3: CSVADRVYEQYF
DNA: TGCAGCGTTGCGGACAGGGTCTACGAGCAGTACTTC

D: TRBD2
V: TRBV27
J: TRBJ2-1
size: NA
CDR3: CASSLGGAYNEQFF
DNA: TGTGCCAGCAGTTTAGGGGGGGCCTACAATGAGCAGTTCTTC

D: NA
V: TRBV3-1/TRBV3-2
J: TRBJ1-1
size: NA
CDR3: CASSQAPSAEAFF
DNA: TGTGCCAGCAGCCAAGCCCCATCAGCTGAAGCTTTCTTT

D: TRBD1
V: TRBV30
J: TRBJ2-7
size: few
CDR3: CAWSGIATGGASYEQYF
DNA: TGTGCCTGGAGTGGTATCGCGACAGGGGGCGCGTCCTACGAGCAGTACTTC

D: NA
V: TRBV3-1/TRBV3-2
J: TRBJ2-7
size: NA
CDR3: CASSRASGPYEQYF
DNA: TGTGCCAGCAGCCGGGCGAGCGGGCCCTACGAGCAGTACTTC

D: TRBD2
V: TRBV27
J: TRBJ2-3
size: once
CDR3: CASSLLPGGSTDTQYF
DNA: TGTGCCAGCAGTTTATTACCCGGGGGGAGCACAGATACGCAGTATTTT